This TCR beta chain emerged from a study of blood T cell repertoires in COVID-19. This clone was observed once. This CDR3 is 13 amino acids long. Deletions cut 3 bases from V and 1 base from J, with 6 bases between. Germline CDR1 is MNHEY and CDR2 is SMNVEV (reference sequence). Sequencing was performed with immunoSEQ multiplex PCR; in TCRdb, only in-frame clones are kept and a portion is missing. The table has approximately 93,000 clones, approximately 75% seen once. The TCR originated in a woman aged 80 or over with acute or convalescent COVID-19. Sample: peripheral blood. The V gene is TRBV27, the J gene TRBJ1-1; D remains unclear. CDR3 sequence: CASSLRPNTEAFF. The CDR3 DNA sequence: TGTGCCAGCAGTTTGAGGCCGAACACTGAAGCTTTCTTT.